This T cell receptor (beta chain) came from a study of shared clonotypes between healthy human individuals. CDR1 is SGHTA and CDR2 is FQGTGA in the germline V gene. This CDR3 contains 14 residues. Trimming cost V 5 bases and J 6 bases; bases outside gene matches: 6. Study-wide results and limits: Generation probabilities of non-shared clonotypes were lower (relative to those shared by all four donors). In the sorted subsets, rarefaction showed sequencing was incomplete despite large depth.

The protocol was immunoSEQ multiplex PCR, while the TCRdb copy is restricted to in-frame clones and leaves out a portion. Among approximately 1,500,000 clones listed, around 97% were seen once. In regard to this clone: Its target is not known.

This TCR was sampled from a man aged 25-45 years in good health. The gene calls are TRBV7-3 and TRBJ2-1, with 8 nucleotides matching TRBD2. Sequenced: naive CD4+ T cells sorted from blood. The subset was: CD45RA+ positively selected. The CDR3 protein is CASSLSGRGNEQFF. CDR3 nucleotides: TGTGCCAGCAGCCTAAGCGGGAGAGGCAATGAGCAGTTCTTC.